These T cell receptor beta chains were read from a single sample in a study of blood T cell repertoires in COVID-19. Data came from immunoSEQ multiplex PCR; TCRdb stores just in-frame clones and leaves some out. The sample lists about 140,000 clones, around 76% seen once, with 10% to 15% in the top ten. Material for sequencing was peripheral blood. The receptors originated from a man older than 75 with acute or convalescent COVID-19. Each CDR3 is given with its conserved first and last residue. The D gene is left open where the match is weak. Where a row states a size, it is once, few, many or the class of an expanded clone; other rows omit it.

J,D,V,size,DNA,CDR3
TRBJ2-3,NA,TRBV7-3,NA,TGTGCCAGCAGCTCCTTTGGGGCTAAGGGCACAGATACGCAGTATTTT,CASSSFGAKGTDTQYF
TRBJ1-1,TRBD1,TRBV29-1,NA,TGCAGCGTTGAAGATCCGAACAGGGGGAACACTGAAGCTTTCTTT,CSVEDPNRGNTEAFF
TRBJ2-1,TRBD2,TRBV4-3,NA,TGCGCCAGCAGCAAAGCTAGCGGGTCCTACAATGAGCAGTTCTTC,CASSKASGSYNEQFF
TRBJ2-1,TRBD2,TRBV7-2,NA,TGTGCCAGCAGCCCCGGTGGCGGGGGGCGCCTTAGGGGGCAGTTCTTC,CASSPGGGGRLRGQFF
TRBJ1-1,NA,TRBV7-8,NA,TGTGCCAGCAGCCGAATTCAGGGAAGTGAAGCTTTCTTT,CASSRIQGSEAFF
TRBJ2-3,NA,TRBV7-9,once,TGTGCCAGCAGCCCCCGGGGGATTGAAGATACGCAGTATTTT,CASSPRGIEDTQYF
TRBJ1-6,TRBD1,TRBV11-2,NA,TGTGCCAGCAGCCCTCGACAGGGCGCAGGGTCACCCCTCCACTTT,CASSPRQGAGSPLHF
TRBJ2-1,TRBD2,TRBV5-1,NA,TGCGCCAGCAGCTCGATAGATCGGGGGGGCCGGGATGAGCAGTTCTTC,CASSSIDRGGRDEQFF
TRBJ1-2,TRBD1,TRBV27,NA,TGTGCCAGCAGTTTATCGGGACAGGGATTGGGTGGCTACACCTTC,CASSLSGQGLGGYTF
TRBJ1-5,NA,TRBV6-2/TRBV6-3,NA,TGTGCCAGCACCCCGTTGTATAGCAATCAGCCCCAGCATTTT,CASTPLYSNQPQHF
TRBJ2-1,NA,TRBV7-2,NA,TGTGCCAGCAGCCCCCGACCCGGACATAAGGAGCAGTTCTTC,CASSPRPGHKEQFF
TRBJ2-5,TRBD1,TRBV7-2,NA,TGTGCCAGCAGCCGGGACAGGTACCAAGAGACCCAGTACTTC,CASSRDRYQETQYF
TRBJ1-2,NA,TRBV6-5,NA,TGTGCCAGCAGTTACTCTCACAGAATTAACTATGGCTACACCTTC,CASSYSHRINYGYTF
TRBJ1-2,TRBD1,TRBV4-1,NA,TGCGCCAGCAGCCAAGGGGACAGGGCGTATGGCTACACCTTC,CASSQGDRAYGYTF
TRBJ1-5,NA,TRBV7-9,NA,TGTGCCAGCAGCTTAGCGCCGGGTCAGCCCCAGCATTTT,CASSLAPGQPQHF
TRBJ2-7,NA,TRBV11-2,NA,TGTGCCAGCAGCTTTCGTCTGGAGCAGTACTTC,CASSFRLEQYF
TRBJ1-4,NA,TRBV25-1,NA,TGTGCCAGCAGTGAATACGGGGTCGGGAGAACTAATGAAAAACTGTTTTTT,CASSEYGVGRTNEKLFF
TRBJ2-7,TRBD1,TRBV6-1,NA,TGTGCCAGCAGTGAAGGACAGGGGAGGTTGGTATACGAGCAGTACTTC,CASSEGQGRLVYEQYF
TRBJ2-1,NA,TRBV27,NA,TGTGCCAGCAGTTTACGGGGGAATGAGCAGTTCTTC,CASSLRGNEQFF
TRBJ2-3,NA,TRBV28,NA,TGTGCCAGCAGGCCGGCTGGGGTTGGAGGGTTAGATACGCAGTATTTT,CASRPAGVGGLDTQYF
TRBJ1-5,NA,TRBV2,NA,TGTGCCAGCAGTGGTCAGGGGAGCAATCAGCCCCAGCATTTT,CASSGQGSNQPQHF